Below are 29 T cell receptor beta chains sequenced from a single sample in a study of T cell responses to AZD1222 COVID-19 vaccine. The protocol was immunoSEQ multiplex PCR, while the TCRdb copy is restricted to in-frame clones and leaves out a portion. In the table there are 150,000 to 200,000 clones, almost 95% of which are singletons. The source material was peripheral blood, sampled on day 0 of AZD1222 vaccination. These receptors were collected from an adult in good health.

The rearrangement links TRBV5-1 to TRBJ2-1; no reliable D call. CDR3 size: 12 residues. CDR1 and CDR2 from the germline V gene are SGHRS and YFSETQ. With 5 bases removed from V and 4 bases from J, the gap between germline ends came to 7 bases. The CDR3 sequence: CASSIGYNEQFF. CDR3 sequence (DNA): TGCGCCAGCAGTATAGGTTACAATGAGCAGTTCTTC.

The rearrangement links TRBV27 to TRBJ2-3, with 14 bases lining up with TRBD2. Germline CDR1 and CDR2: MNHEY and SMNVEV (reference sequence). Unmatched junction bases numbered 5, after V lost 6 bases and J lost 3 bases. CDR3 length: 16 amino acids. Here the CDR3 reads CASSPTSGRGTDTQYF. For the CDR3, the DNA is TGTGCCAGCAGCCCGACTAGCGGGAGGGGAACAGATACGCAGTATTTT.

The rearrangement links TRBV19 to TRBJ2-7, with 8 bases that match TRBD1. The CDR3 has 14 residues. Germline V CDR1 and CDR2: LNHDA, SQIVND (reference sequence). V lost 3 bases, J lost 2 bases, and 3 bases stayed unmatched. The chain's CDR3 is CASSIRDRPYEQYF. Written as DNA, the CDR3 is TGTGCCAGTAGTATTCGGGACAGGCCCTACGAGCAGTACTTC.

The rearrangement links TRBV14 to TRBJ2-7, with D perhaps TRBD1 or TRBD2 (5 bases each). V was clipped by 3 bases and J by 0 bases, with 12 bases between them. CDR1 is SGHDN and CDR2 is FVKESK in the germline V gene. CDR3 length equals 15 residues. The CDR3 DNA reads as TGTGCCAGCAGCCACCATGGGGGTAGCTCCTACGAGCAGTACTTC. Translation gives CASSHHGGSSYEQYF.

CDR3 protein: CASSPRLAELSYEQYF. The CDR3 bases are TGTGCCAGCAGTCCTCGACTAGCGGAACTCTCCTACGAGCAGTACTTC. J is TRBJ2-7 and V is TRBV27, with 9 bases lining up with TRBD2. CDR3 size: 16 residues. Germline CDR1 reads MNHEY; CDR2 reads SMNVEV (reference sequence). Trimming at V came to 5 bases and at J to 0 bases, leaving 8 bases not matched to a gene.

This clone has only one observation. J is TRBJ2-1 and V is TRBV3-1 (or the pseudogene TRBV3-2), with D hard to call. This CDR3 has 14 amino acids. Germline V gene data show CDR1 as LGHDT and CDR2 as YNNKEL (reference sequence). The V end lost 2 bases, the J end lost 9 bases, and 14 bases lay between the germline ends. The CDR3 is CASSQLNRVGEQFF. The CDR3 nucleotides are TGTGCCAGCAGCCAACTAAATAGGGTCGGTGAGCAGTTCTTC.

The chain combines TRBV2 with TRBJ1-5; 8 bases align to TRBD1. The germline CDR1 and CDR2 sequences are SNHLY and FYNNEI. This CDR3 contains 15 residues. V dropped 5 bases and J dropped 10; count of bases not matched to a gene: 13. CDR3 sequence: CASSRRTGTQGPQHF. DNA of the CDR3: TGTGCCAGCAGTCGCCGGACAGGGACCCAGGGACCCCAGCATTTT.

The chain recombines TRBV6-6 with TRBJ1-2; D perhaps matches TRBD1 (6 bases). This CDR3 contains 15 residues. Trimming took 2 bases from V and 8 from J, leaving 18 bases between them. Germline-derived CDR1 and CDR2 are MNHNY and SVGAGI (reference sequence). CDR3 nucleotide sequence: TGTGCCAGCAGTTACCCACGAGGGGGGGCCCGGGGCTACACCTTC. Protein sequence: CASSYPRGGARGYTF.

The chain has TRBV12-3 or TRBV12-4 and TRBJ2-7, with D perhaps TRBD1 or TRBD2 (5 bases each). There are 12 residues in the CDR3. Trimming pared 4 bases from V and 6 bases from J, leaving 10 bases between. Here the CDR3 DNA reads TGTGCCAGCAGTTGGGGGTTGGGCGAGCAGTACTTC. The encoded protein is CASSWGLGEQYF.

The J gene is TRBJ2-1, the V gene TRBV10-3; 8 nucleotides align to TRBD2. J lost 3 bases, V lost 6 bases, and 7 bases had no gene match. This CDR3 has 15 amino acids. Looked up from germline, CDR1 is ENHRY and CDR2 is SYGVKD. In DNA, the CDR3 is TGTGCCATCAGCTCAGACGGGAGGGTCTACAATGAGCAGTTCTTC. This sequence encodes CAISSDGRVYNEQFF.

This chain links TRBV2 with TRBJ2-5; TRBD2 matches 14 bases. This CDR3 has 14 amino acids. In germline, CDR1 is SNHLY, CDR2 FYNNEI. V was clipped by 6 bases and J by 4 bases; unmatched bases: 1. Here the CDR3 reads CASRGLAGAETQYF. In DNA, the CDR3 is TGTGCCAGCAGGGGACTAGCGGGAGCAGAGACCCAGTACTTC.

The gene calls are TRBV29-1 and TRBJ1-1; no reliable D call. Germline lookup yields CDR1 SQVTM and CDR2 ANQGSEA. The CDR3 runs to 13 residues. The germline V and J ends were trimmed by 5 bases and 0 bases, with 10 bases remaining between them. The CDR3 loop reads CSVQRLMNTEAFF. DNA of the CDR3: TGCAGCGTTCAAAGACTGATGAACACTGAAGCTTTCTTT.

V usage is TRBV18 and J usage is TRBJ2-2; D call uncertain. With 1 base removed from V and 2 bases from J, the gap between germline ends came to 11 bases. The CDR3 consists of 16 residues. Germline assignment: CDR1 KGHSH and CDR2 LQKENI. CDR3 amino acids: CASSPLGPANTGELFF. The CDR3 bases are TGTGCCAGCTCACCACTTGGACCGGCCAACACCGGGGAGCTGTTTTTT.

Here the CDR3 reads CASSLIGKNTEAFF. The CDR3 DNA reads as TGTGCCAGCAGTTTAATAGGGAAGAACACTGAAGCTTTCTTT. The chain uses TRBV28 and TRBJ1-1; D unresolved. V was trimmed by 2 bases and J by 1 base, leaving 8 bases between them. The germline CDR1 and CDR2 sequences are MDHEN and SYDVKM. The CDR3 spans 14 residues.

V is TRBV30 and J is TRBJ2-6; D is unresolved. The length of the CDR3 is 17 residues. Germline loops: CDR1 GTSNPN, CDR2 SVGIG (reference sequence). The germline V and J ends were trimmed by 3 bases and 2 bases, with 17 bases remaining between them. The CDR3 sequence is CAWSPRLNSPGANVLTF. CDR3 nucleotide sequence: TGTGCCTGGAGCCCCCGGTTGAATTCACCTGGGGCCAACGTCCTGACTTTC.

This chain uses TRBV3-1 (or the pseudogene TRBV3-2) with TRBJ2-7, with 10 positions matching TRBD2. Per the germline V gene, CDR1 is LGHDT and CDR2 is YNNKEL (reference sequence). With 0 bases clipped from V and 4 bases from J, the junction kept 3 bases outside the gene matches. The CDR3 covers 15 residues. CDR3 sequence reads: CASSQDASGSYEQYF. CDR3 DNA: TGTGCCAGCAGCCAAGACGCTAGCGGGAGTTACGAGCAGTACTTC.

CDR3 sequence (DNA): TGCGCCAGCAGACCGGGACCTTCGGGCTACGAGCAGTACTTC. This translates into CASRPGPSGYEQYF. V usage is TRBV5-1 and J usage is TRBJ2-7; D may correspond to TRBD1 or TRBD2 (5 bases each). V was pared by 5 bases and J by 3 bases, with 15 bases between. The CDR3 spans 14 residues. Germline CDR1 reads SGHRS; CDR2 reads YFSETQ.

This chain joins TRBV18 and TRBJ1-5; possible D gene TRBD1, 5 bases. Deletions cut 4 bases from V and 0 bases from J, with 10 bases between. Germline V lookup: CDR1 KGHSH, CDR2 LQKENI. The CDR3 covers 15 residues. CDR3 coding DNA: TGTGCCAGCTCACAAACAGGCCTTAGCAATCAGCCCCAGCATTTT. It codes for CASSQTGLSNQPQHF.

V gene TRBV28 combines with J gene TRBJ1-6; tentative D call: TRBD1 (6 bases). The CDR3 is 14 residues long. Trimming removed 2 bases at V and 9 bases at J, with 11 bases between. Germline V gives CDR1 MDHEN, CDR2 SYDVKM. The CDR3 DNA reads TGTGCCAGCAGTTTAACCAGGGGAAGTTCACCCCTCCACTTT. Protein: CASSLTRGSSPLHF.

The CDR3 protein is CASSLGLAGVGGELFF. For the CDR3, the DNA is TGTGCCAGCAGCTTAGGGCTAGCGGGAGTAGGAGGGGAGCTGTTTTTT. This chain connects TRBV7-3 to TRBJ2-2; TRBD2 aligns across 10 bases. Trimming took 2 bases from V and 8 from J; bases not matched to a gene: 8. The CDR3 spans 16 residues. Germline V lookup: CDR1 SGHTA, CDR2 FQGTGA. The full variable domain, completed using reference TRBV7-3 and TRBJ2-2, is GAGVSQTPSNKVTEKGKYVELRCDPISGHTALYWYRQSLGQGPEFLIYFQGTGAADDSGLPNDRFFAVRPEGSVSTLKIQRTERGDSAVYLCASSLGLAGVGGELFFGEGSRLTVL.

This clone was found once. V gene TRBV5-1 combines with J gene TRBJ1-3; perhaps TRBD1 as D (6 bases). V lost 6 bases and J 2 bases, leaving 12 bases between the germline ends. Germline CDR1 reads SGHRS; CDR2 reads YFSETQ. The CDR3 contains 14 residues. CDR3 coding DNA: TGCGCCAGCACAGGAGGGGGGCCTGGAAACACCATATATTTT. Protein: CASTGGGPGNTIYF.

This clone has only a few counts. V and J are TRBV23-1 and TRBJ1-2; TRBD1 matches 8 bases. TRBV23-1 is flagged as an ORF with uncertain function. The CDR3 extends over 14 amino acids. The V segment lost 6 bases and the J segment 4 bases; nucleotides outside the gene matches: 7. CDR3 region: CASRRTGLGYGYTF. The CDR3 DNA reads TGCGCCAGCAGGAGGACAGGGTTGGGCTATGGCTACACCTTC.

This clone was seen once. This chain connects TRBV19 to TRBJ1-5; TRBD1 agrees at 9 bases. Germline V CDR1 and CDR2: LNHDA, SQIVND (reference sequence). V gave up 6 bases and J gave up 1 base; unmatched junction bases: 4. The CDR3 totals 15 residues. The CDR3 nucleotides are TGTGCCAGTAGCGGCGGACAGGGGAGCAATCAGCCCCAGCATTTT. Its protein is CASSGGQGSNQPQHF.

The chain uses TRBV7-9 and TRBJ2-5; the D gene is possibly TRBD2 (7 bases). This CDR3 is 17 amino acids long. With 5 bases removed from V and 5 bases from J, the gap between germline ends came to 24 bases. Germline V lookup: CDR1 SEHNR, CDR2 FQNEAQ (reference sequence). CDR3 DNA: TGTGCCAGCAGCCCGCCCCTTGGACTAGGGGGAAGGGAGACCCAGTACTTC. Protein: CASSPPLGLGGRETQYF.

This clone was recorded many times. The V and J genes are TRBV11-1 and TRBJ2-1; D might be TRBD2 (5 bases). This CDR3 contains 14 residues. Germline assignment: CDR1 SGHAT and CDR2 FQDESV (reference sequence). Trimming took off 7 bases at V and 5 bases at J, with 15 bases between the two ends. The CDR3 loop is CASNLGRGNNEQFF. In nucleotides, the CDR3 is TGTGCCAGCAACCTCGGACGGGGAAACAATGAGCAGTTCTTC.

The J gene is TRBJ2-3, the V gene TRBV27; the D gene is possibly TRBD2 (6 bases). This CDR3 region has 14 residues. V lost 3 bases to trimming and J lost 0 bases, with 7 bases between them. Germline assignment: CDR1 MNHEY and CDR2 SMNVEV (reference sequence). The CDR3 sequence is CASSFTSSTDTQYF. DNA for the CDR3: TGTGCCAGCAGTTTTACTAGCAGCACAGATACGCAGTATTTT.

The rearrangement uses TRBV7-2 and TRBJ1-3, with TRBD1 as a possible D gene (5 bases). CDR3 length equals 16 residues. Germline V lookup: CDR1 SGHTA, CDR2 FQGNSA. Deletions cut 3 bases from V and 0 bases from J, with 12 bases between. For the CDR3, the DNA is TGTGCCAGCAGCTTGGGACGGGAGAGCTCTGGAAACACCATATATTTT. This gives the protein CASSLGRESSGNTIYF.

This rearrangement joins TRBV24-1 to TRBJ2-1; maybe TRBD2 (5 bases). Trimming took off 8 bases at V and 8 bases at J, with 18 bases between the two ends. This CDR3 comprises 14 residues. The V gene's germline CDR1 is KGHDR and CDR2 SFDVKD. The CDR3, as DNA: TGTGCCACCAAATCCCCCTCTACCGGGGATGAGCAGTTCTTC. It is translated as CATKSPSTGDEQFF.

V usage is TRBV5-1 and J usage is TRBJ2-2; TRBD1 matches at 9 bases. The germline gives CDR1 SGHRS, CDR2 YFSETQ. CDR3 length: 18 residues. Trimming cost V 9 bases and J 1 base; bases outside gene matches: 16. The CDR3 loop is CANNRGRSITLNTGELFF. Here the CDR3 DNA reads TGCGCCAACAACAGGGGGCGCAGTATAACATTGAACACCGGGGAGCTGTTTTTT.